These 26 T cell receptor beta chains share one sample of origin, sequenced in a study of immune heterogeneity within non-small cell lung tumors. Multiplex PCR relied on 32 V and 13 J primers to amplify TCR beta CDR3. TCRdb re-derived calls from the multiplex PCR reads in MiXCR, one entry per CDR3 protein. The sample includes 2,500 to 3,500 distinct CDR3 sequences, 27% of them seen just once. With around 0.6 ug used per sample, the template was genomic DNA from bulk tumor. Biopsies, several per primary tumor and spaced far apart, were collected during surgery. Untreated, newly diagnosed non-small cell lung cancer patients underwent curative surgery. The sample consisted of lung tumor tissue. The receptors originated from a man aged 55-75 years with non-small cell lung cancer.

The sample holds a few counts of this clonotype. The chain employs TRBV28 and TRBJ1-5, with D tentatively TRBD1 (5 bases). The CDR3 runs 16 residues. V was clipped by 3 bases and J by 0 bases, with 12 bases between them. CDR1 and CDR2 (germline): MDHEN, SYDVKM. The CDR3 sequence: CASSFPGQGSNQPQHF. The CDR3 bases are TGTGCCAGCAGTTTCCCCGGACAAGGTAGCAATCAGCCCCAGCATTTT.

This clonotype is classed as medium-sized. The V and J genes are TRBV5-1 and TRBJ2-7, with D maybe TRBD2 (6 bases). Deletions cut 5 bases from V and 0 bases from J, with 12 bases between. The CDR3 spans 14 residues. The germline V gene has CDR1 SGHRS and CDR2 YFSETQ. CDR3 loop: CASRMREASYEQYF. In DNA, the CDR3 is TGCGCCAGCAGGATGCGGGAAGCCTCCTACGAGCAGTACTTC.

This clonotype was recorded only once. The chain has TRBV2 and TRBJ2-4; TRBD2 agrees at 7 bases. Trimming at V came to 4 bases and at J to 5 bases, leaving 11 bases not matched to a gene. The CDR3 is made up of 16 amino acids. Germline V gene sequence: CDR1 SNHLY, CDR2 FYNNEI. CDR3 coding DNA: TGTGCCAGCAGTGGGTGGACTAGTATCGTCCAAAACATTCAGTACTTC. It translates to CASSGWTSIVQNIQYF.

On this clonotype: Given the absence of the conserved phenylalanine or tryptophan at the CDR3 end, a read error is likely. The gene calls are TRBV20-1 and TRBJ2-3, with 12 bases matching TRBD2. The CDR3 is 14 residues long. In germline, CDR1 is DFQATT, CDR2 SNEGSKA (reference sequence). V dropped 6 bases and J dropped 4; count of bases not matched to a gene: 5. In DNA, the CDR3 is TGCAGTGCAGGACTAGCGGGACGGTCAGATACGCAGTATTAT. This sequence encodes CSAGLAGRSDTQYY.

Notes on this clonotype: This CDR3 is missing its conserved last phenylalanine or tryptophan, likely due to a read error. The gene calls are TRBV4-1 and TRBJ1-5; TRBD1 matches at 9 bases. The CDR3 runs 15 residues. V shed 4 bases and J 5 bases; nucleotides not matched to a gene: 6. CDR1 and CDR2 from the germline V gene are MGHRA and YSYEKL. CDR3: CASSRTGDGDQPQHL. DNA of the CDR3: TGCGCCAGCAGCCGGACAGGGGATGGGGATCAGCCCCAGCATCTT.

This clonotype was seen more than once but under ten times. This chain connects TRBV19 to TRBJ2-2; D may be TRBD2 (5 bases). This CDR3 has 13 amino acids. CDR1 is LNHDA, CDR2 SQIVND, per germline (reference sequence). Trimming left V 4 bases short and J 5 bases short, with 8 bases between. Here the CDR3 DNA reads TGTGCCAGTAGTAGTGGACTTACCGGGGAGCTGTTTTTT. Translation gives CASSSGLTGELFF. Using reference TRBV19 and TRBJ2-2 for the parts outside the CDR3, the full variable domain is DGGITQSPKYLFRKEGQNVTLSCEQNLNHDAMYWYRQDPGQGLRLIYYSQIVNDFQKGDIAEGYSVSREKKESFPLTVTSAQKNPTAFYLCASSSGLTGELFFGEGSRLTVL.

This clonotype is classed as hyperexpanded. This sequence joins TRBV2 and TRBJ1-2; D gene ambiguous. Trimming shortened V by 8 bases and J by 7 bases, and 26 bases separated the two germline ends. Germline V gives CDR1 SNHLY, CDR2 FYNNEI. The length of the CDR3 is 16 residues. The CDR3 here is CASESSDTQSIRGYTF. The CDR3 nucleotides read TGTGCCAGCGAGAGTAGCGACACACAGAGCATTCGTGGCTACACCTTC.

The gene calls are TRBV20-1 and TRBJ2-3; 8 bases align to TRBD2. The germline CDR1 and CDR2 sequences are DFQATT and SNEGSKA (reference sequence). V shed 0 bases and J 2 bases; nucleotides not matched to a gene: 7. This CDR3 contains 16 residues. The CDR3 nucleotides read TGCAGTGCTAGAGATGTTAACGGGAGGGACACAGATACGCAGTATTTT. Translation: CSARDVNGRDTDTQYF.

The CDR3 loop is CASSQDRGEGGTGELFF. CDR3 sequence (DNA): TGCGCCAGCAGCCAAGATAGGGGGGAGGGAGGCACCGGGGAGCTGTTTTTT. V usage is TRBV4-1 and J usage is TRBJ2-2; D may be TRBD2 (7 bases). This CDR3 contains 17 residues. The ends were cut back, 0 bases at V and 4 bases at J, with 15 bases in the middle. Looked up from germline, CDR1 is MGHRA and CDR2 is YSYEKL.

This clonotype has only a few counts. The V and J genes are TRBV19 and TRBJ2-3; D might be TRBD2 (5 bases). V was shortened by 3 bases and J by 5 bases, with 9 bases between the two germline ends. This CDR3 has 13 amino acids. Germline V gene lookup returns CDR1 LNHDA and CDR2 SQIVND (reference sequence). The CDR3 bases are TGTGCCAGTAGTATGCGGGCAGAAGATACGCAGTATTTT. Encoded protein: CASSMRAEDTQYF.

The J gene is TRBJ1-2, the V gene TRBV7-9; maybe TRBD1 (6 bases). This CDR3 is 14 amino acids long. Germline CDR1 is SEHNR and CDR2 is FQNEAQ (reference sequence). Trimming took off 5 bases at V and 2 bases at J, with 12 bases between the two ends. CDR3 sequence (DNA): TGTGCCAGCAGCCCCGGGGGCTGGAACTATGGCTACACCTTC. Residues: CASSPGGWNYGYTF.

The rearrangement joins TRBV20-1 to TRBJ2-1, with a weak D call TRBD1 (5 bases). CDR1 and CDR2 (germline): DFQATT, SNEGSKA (reference sequence). V gave up 1 base and J gave up 9 bases, with 16 bases separating them. This CDR3 region has 14 residues. The CDR3 coding sequence is TGCAGTGCTAGAGGAAAGCCAGGGCAAGGTGAGCAGTTCTTC. It is translated as CSARGKPGQGEQFF.

Within the sample, this clonotype is medium-sized. V usage is TRBV3-1 and J usage is TRBJ1-5; D remains unclear. The germline gives CDR1 LGHDT, CDR2 YNNKEL (reference sequence). This CDR3 comprises 12 residues. Trimming cost V 3 bases and J 4 bases, with 4 bases left between them. The CDR3 nucleotides read TGTGCCAGCAGCCAGGGGAATCAGCCCCAGCATTTT. Encoded protein: CASSQGNQPQHF.

This clonotype has a handful of counts. This chain connects TRBV7-9 to TRBJ2-1; tentative D call: TRBD1 (6 bases). Germline loops: CDR1 SEHNR, CDR2 FQNEAQ (reference sequence). This CDR3 has 14 residues. V lost 10 bases and J lost 7, with 20 bases in between. The CDR3 nucleotides are TGTGCCACTGAACAGGGCCTAGGTGGGAATGAGCAGTTCTTC. This codes for CATEQGLGGNEQFF.

This clonotype is medium-sized. DNA of the CDR3: TGTGCCAGCAGAGATCGGACAGGGGCTGAAAAACTGTTTTTT. The encoded protein is CASRDRTGAEKLFF. The genes are TRBV2 and TRBJ1-4; 9 bases map to TRBD1. The CDR3 is 14 residues long. Trimming cost V 6 bases and J 7 bases; bases outside gene matches: 6. Germline values: CDR1 SNHLY, CDR2 FYNNEI.

This clonotype was recorded once. It may be a read error: a sequence one base away is much more abundant. J is TRBJ2-2 and V is TRBV5-1; 9 bases fit TRBD1. CDR1 is SGHRS, CDR2 YFSETQ, per germline. This CDR3 has 16 amino acids. CDR3 nucleotides: TGCGCCAGCAGCTTGGGGACAGGGGTGAACACCTGGGAGCTGTTTTTT. Encoded protein: CASSLGTGVNTWELFF.

This clonotype is judged medium-sized. The genes are TRBV30 and TRBJ1-4; TRBD1 might be the D (5 bases). Trimming removed 1 base from V and 8 bases from J, with 14 bases in between. The germline gives CDR1 GTSNPN, CDR2 SVGIG (reference sequence). The CDR3 covers 14 residues. In DNA form, the CDR3 reads TGTGCCTGGAGTGCGGGCAGGGTCGGGGAAAAACTGTTTTTT. It yields the protein CAWSAGRVGEKLFF.

This clonotype has more than one count but fewer than ten. CDR3 nucleotide sequence: TGTGCCAGCAGCTTGGGATATTCCAGCACAGATACGCAGTATTTT. As protein: CASSLGYSSTDTQYF. The chain recombines TRBV7-6 with TRBJ2-3; D remains ambiguous. Germline V gives CDR1 SGHVS, CDR2 FNYEAQ. Trimming removed 3 bases from V and 0 bases from J, with 10 bases in between. There are 15 residues in the CDR3.

Worth noting for this clonotype: An end of the junction does not agree with germline; a read error may underlie this. The J gene is TRBJ2-5, the V gene TRBV4-1, with D perhaps TRBD2 (5 bases). This CDR3 spans 15 amino acids. CDR1 is MGHRA, CDR2 YSYEKL, per germline. DNA for the CDR3: TGCGCCAGCAGACAAGAGCCGGGGAGAGGCGAGACCCAGTACTTC. This sequence encodes CASRQEPGRGETQYF.

On this clonotype itself: A much larger clonotype is one base distant, so this may be a read error. The CDR3 bases are TGTGCCTCCCAGCCGACAGGGGGCAGACAGCCCCAGAATTTT. Translation gives CASQPTGGRQPQNF. The chain links TRBV6-2 or TRBV6-3 to TRBJ1-5, with 10 nucleotides matching TRBD1. In germline, CDR1 is MNHEY, CDR2 SVGEGT. The CDR3 consists of 14 residues.

V and J are TRBV5-5 and TRBJ2-7; the D is unclear. Germline loops: CDR1 SGHKS, CDR2 YYEKEE (reference sequence). This CDR3 contains 16 residues. The germline V and J ends were trimmed by 6 bases and 4 bases, with 23 bases remaining between them. The CDR3 nucleotides read TGTGCCAGCATTTCCGGACCCGGCGCCGAGTCTTACGAGCAGTACTTC. Translated: CASISGPGAESYEQYF. The entire variable domain, with the rest obtained from reference TRBV5-5 and TRBJ2-7, is as follows: DAGVTQSPTHLIKTRGQQVTLRCSPISGHKSVSWYQQVLGQGPQFIFQYYEKEERGRGNFPDRFSARQFPNYSSELNVNALLLGDSALYLCASISGPGAESYEQYFGPGTRLTVT.

Sample share makes this clonotype large. The chain couples TRBV28 to TRBJ1-2, with TRBD1 as a possible D gene (5 bases). This CDR3 spans 13 amino acids. Deletions cut 3 bases from V and 6 bases from J, with 11 bases between. Germline V gene sequence: CDR1 MDHEN, CDR2 SYDVKM. The CDR3 protein is CASSFQGVDGYTF. CDR3 in DNA: TGTGCCAGCAGTTTTCAGGGAGTGGATGGCTACACCTTC.

This clonotype turned up a few times. J is TRBJ2-7 and V is TRBV6-1; 7 nucleotides align to TRBD1. V lost 7 bases, J lost 0 bases, and 15 bases stayed unmatched. CDR1 is MNHNS and CDR2 is SASEGT in the germline V gene. The CDR3 loop spans 17 amino acids. Here the CDR3 DNA reads TGTGCCAGCATCGACAGGGCCCGATCGCACAGCTCCTACGAGCAGTACTTC. Translated: CASIDRARSHSSYEQYF.

In its sample, this clonotype ranks as medium-sized. The chain employs TRBV15 and TRBJ2-1; TRBD1 might be the D (6 bases). This CDR3 region has 15 residues. Trimming shortened V by 4 bases and J by 8 bases, and 18 bases separated the two germline ends. Germline V gene data show CDR1 as LNHNV and CDR2 as YYDKDF (reference sequence). CDR3 protein: CATSTYKQGLYEQFF. In DNA form, the CDR3 reads TGTGCCACCAGCACGTACAAACAGGGTCTCTATGAGCAGTTCTTC.

In this sample, this clonotype is medium-sized (0.01 to 0.1%). The genes are TRBV7-4 and TRBJ1-2; tentatively, D is TRBD1 (6 bases). Germline V gives CDR1 SGHVT, CDR2 SQSDAQ. The V and J ends lost 5 bases and 8 bases respectively, with 18 bases between them. The CDR3 is 14 amino acids. The CDR3 spells CASSPVPGAHGYTF. The CDR3 nucleotides are TGTGCCAGCAGCCCAGTTCCGGGGGCGCACGGCTACACCTTC.

By share, this clonotype ranks as large. The CDR3 spells CASGRSGYGANVLTF. The CDR3 bases are TGTGCCAGCGGGAGATCGGGGTACGGGGCCAACGTCCTGACTTTC. V gene TRBV28 combines with J gene TRBJ2-6; weak D call: TRBD2 (5 bases). This CDR3 comprises 15 residues. V shed 8 bases and J shed 4 bases, with 15 bases lying between them. The germline V gene encodes CDR1 MDHEN and CDR2 SYDVKM.